The sample holds one count of the clone carrying this T cell receptor (beta chain). Per germline, CDR1 MDHEN and CDR2 SYDVKM. V shed 1 base and J shed 6 bases, with 19 bases lying between them. This CDR3 spans 16 amino acids. This sample was taken from a study of OX40 agonist ivuxolimab in advanced cancers. Across the whole study: People in dose escalation had one of these cancers: hepatocellular carcinoma, melanoma, renal cell or head and neck cancer.

The study sampled blood at baseline, cycle 4 day 1, and cycle 7 day 1. Using immunoSEQ multiplex PCR, the repertoire was profiled, and TCRdb retains in-frame clones only, with some absent. The sample records over 20,000 clones, just under 80% being singletons. The source was CD4+ or CD8+ T cells sorted from blood, collected in a trial of the OX40 agonist ivuxolimab. This sequence originates from an adult with an advanced solid tumor such as melanoma, head and neck, liver or kidney cancer. The chain recombines TRBV28 with TRBJ2-7; tentative D call: TRBD2 (5 bases). CDR3 region: CASSLFARESYPEQYF. The CDR3, as DNA: TGTGCCAGCAGTTTATTCGCCCGGGAATCGTACCCCGAGCAGTACTTC.